The 13 T cell receptor beta chains presented below share a single source sample, sequenced in a study of T cell repertoires in cytomegalovirus infection. TCRdb ran MiXCR on the reads and lists one entry per CDR3 protein. The repertoire holds about 400,000 distinct CDR3 sequences, with about 34% as singletons. Their antigens are not known. The specimen comprised cultured PBMCs, sampled from culture after CMV antigen stimulation. These receptors all stem from a human donor in good health (CMV status not recorded). Some clones in this sample may be carry-over from other donors' samples.

The V gene is TRBV7-8, the J gene TRBJ1-4; D remains unclear. There are 12 residues in the CDR3. Germline V lookup: CDR1 SGHVS, CDR2 FQNEAQ. The V end lost 8 bases, the J end lost 3 bases, and 7 bases lay between the germline ends. Here the CDR3 reads CASRRANEKLFF. In DNA, the CDR3 is TGTGCCAGCCGGAGGGCTAATGAAAAACTGTTTTTT. The variable domain in full, with the rest retrieved from reference TRBV7-8 and TRBJ1-4, is GAGVSQSPRYKVAKRGQDVALRCDPISGHVSLFWYQQALGQGPEFLTYFQNEAQLDKSGLPSDRFFAERPEGSVSTLKIQRTQQEDSAVYLCASRRANEKLFFGSGTQLSVL.

The J gene is TRBJ1-2, the V gene TRBV18; tentatively, D is TRBD1 (5 bases). The CDR3 consists of 16 residues. Germline assignment: CDR1 KGHSH and CDR2 LQKENI. With 2 bases removed from V and 0 bases from J, the gap between germline ends came to 13 bases. In DNA form, the CDR3 reads TGTGCCAGCTCACCAAGGGACGTCGAAGCTAACTATGGCTACACCTTC. It is translated as CASSPRDVEANYGYTF.

This clonotype was counted ten times or more. V is TRBV7-2 and J is TRBJ1-1; no reliable D call. The V gene lost 2 bases and the J gene lost 1 base, with 8 bases spanning the gap. CDR1 SGHTA and CDR2 FQGNSA come from the germline V gene. The CDR3 has 14 residues. The CDR3 DNA reads TGTGCCAGCAGCTTAAATGGGGAGAACACTGAAGCTTTCTTT. Its translation: CASSLNGENTEAFF.

The chain joins TRBV7-2 to TRBJ2-1; TRBD2 matches 9 bases. CDR3 length: 19 amino acids. The V gene end was trimmed by 0 bases and the J gene end by 0 bases; junction bases not matched to a gene: 9. Germline CDR1 SGHTA, CDR2 FQGNSA. In nucleotides, the CDR3 is TGTGCCAGCAGCTTAGCGTGGGGGCGGGAGGGCCTCTCCTACAATGAGCAGTTCTTC. The encoded protein is CASSLAWGREGLSYNEQFF.

The table lists this clonotype with a few counts. This chain connects TRBV12-3 or TRBV12-4 to TRBJ2-1; 8 nucleotides agree with TRBD2. Trimming removed 8 bases from V and 7 bases from J; junction bases left unmatched: 10. This CDR3 region has 14 residues. The CDR3 here is CASGGTSFVNEQFF. DNA of the CDR3: TGTGCCAGCGGCGGGACTAGTTTCGTGAATGAGCAGTTCTTC.

This clonotype was observed a handful of times. This chain links TRBV12-3 or TRBV12-4 with TRBJ2-3; D unresolved. CDR3 length equals 14 residues. Trimming took off 5 bases at V and 2 bases at J, with 11 bases between the two ends. The CDR3 region has the DNA TGTGCCAGCAGTAAAGTCCTGACCACAGATACGCAGTATTTT. It translates to CASSKVLTTDTQYF.

In this sample, this clonotype turned up many times. The V call is TRBV12-3 or TRBV12-4, the J call TRBJ2-3, with 7 bases aligning to TRBD2. The CDR3 has 16 residues. V lost 7 bases, J lost 3 bases, and 13 bases stayed unmatched. Written as DNA, the CDR3 is TGTGCCAGCACCCCTCAGAGGGCTAGCGGAACAGATACGCAGTATTTT. This encodes CASTPQRASGTDTQYF.

This clonotype showed up just a few times. The chain recombines TRBV7-2 with TRBJ2-1; 11 bases are shared with TRBD2. The CDR3 covers 15 residues. J lost 7 bases, V lost 3 bases, and 5 bases had no gene match. CDR1 SGHTA and CDR2 FQGNSA come from the germline V gene. Written as DNA, the CDR3 is TGTGCCAGCAGCTTTAGCGGGAGGGCGGGAAATGAGCAGTTCTTC. This codes for CASSFSGRAGNEQFF.

This clonotype was observed at least ten times. The rearrangement uses TRBV7-2 and TRBJ2-1, with TRBD1 identical over 8 bases. The CDR3 contains 14 residues. V gave up 5 bases and J gave up 7 bases; unmatched junction bases: 7. The germline V gene has CDR1 SGHTA and CDR2 FQGNSA. The CDR3 region is CASSRTGGRNEQFF. The CDR3 bases are TGTGCCAGCAGCCGAACAGGGGGAAGGAATGAGCAGTTCTTC.

The chain links TRBV12-3 or TRBV12-4 to TRBJ2-1; D uncertain. The CDR3 is made up of 10 amino acids. The V end was cut by 6 bases, the J end by 12 bases, with 9 bases between. The CDR3 here is CASSSLWQFF. The CDR3 region has the DNA TGTGCCAGCAGCTCGCTGTGGCAGTTCTTC.

The V and J genes are TRBV5-1 and TRBJ2-1, with 9 bases lining up with TRBD2. Losses at the gene ends were 6 bases for V and 1 base for J; bases not matched to a gene: 5. Germline V gene data show CDR1 as SGHRS and CDR2 as YFSETQ. The CDR3 is 15 residues long. The CDR3 loop is CASTSLAGSYNEQFF. CDR3 bases: TGCGCCAGCACCTCCCTAGCGGGGTCCTACAATGAGCAGTTCTTC.

This chain's CDR3 is CASSLEISRPEAFF. As DNA, the CDR3 is TGTGCCAGCAGTTTAGAAATCAGTCGACCTGAAGCTTTCTTT. The chain carries TRBV27 and TRBJ1-1, with D hard to call. The CDR3 consists of 14 residues. Germline CDR1 reads MNHEY; CDR2 reads SMNVEV (reference sequence). V lost 2 bases to trimming and J lost 6 bases, with 13 bases between them.

This sequence joins TRBV6-1 and TRBJ2-2; 10 nucleotides agree with TRBD2. Looked up from germline, CDR1 is MNHNS and CDR2 is SASEGT. The V and J ends lost 10 bases and 5 bases, in that order; junction bases with no gene match: 25. CDR3 length: 20 residues. The CDR3 coding sequence is TGTGCCATCACAGTCTTCCTGACTAGCGGGTCCCGCGTAAAGACCGGGGAGCTGTTTTTT. Translating it yields CAITVFLTSGSRVKTGELFF.